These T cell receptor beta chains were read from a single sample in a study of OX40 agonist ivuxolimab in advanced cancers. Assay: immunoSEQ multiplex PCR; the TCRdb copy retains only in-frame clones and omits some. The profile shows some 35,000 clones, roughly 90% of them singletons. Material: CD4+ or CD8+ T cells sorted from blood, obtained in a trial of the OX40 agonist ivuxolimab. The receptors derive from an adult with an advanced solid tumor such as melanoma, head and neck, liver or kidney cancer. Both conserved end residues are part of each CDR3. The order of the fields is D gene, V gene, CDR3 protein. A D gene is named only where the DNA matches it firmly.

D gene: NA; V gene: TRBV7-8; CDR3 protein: CASSLAGGNNFEQYF
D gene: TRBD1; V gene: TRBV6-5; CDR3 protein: CASSYPGTGVLAFF
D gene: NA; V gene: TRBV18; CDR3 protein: CASSTTGVAQYF
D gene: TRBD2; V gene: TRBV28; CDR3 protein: CASSPWGGTSYEQYF
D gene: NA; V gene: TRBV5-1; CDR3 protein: CASSPSGPQETQYF
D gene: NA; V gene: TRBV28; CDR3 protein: CASTDSSTYNEQFF
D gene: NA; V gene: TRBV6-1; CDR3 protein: CASSPGSTHNEQFF
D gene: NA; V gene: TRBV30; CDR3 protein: CAWSTPFILIQETQYF
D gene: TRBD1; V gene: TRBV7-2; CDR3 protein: CASSLGQGREKLFF
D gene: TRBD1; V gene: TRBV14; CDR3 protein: CASSQGLQGATTGELFF
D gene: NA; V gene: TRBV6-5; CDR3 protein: CASSFFGGRGYTF
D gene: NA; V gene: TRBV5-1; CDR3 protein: CASSLGPPNEKLFF
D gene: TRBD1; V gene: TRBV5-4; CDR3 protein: CASSMQGAMETQYF
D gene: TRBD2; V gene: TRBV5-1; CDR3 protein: CASSLATVGVAGLDTQYF
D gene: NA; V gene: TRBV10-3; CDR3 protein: CAISERRGIRGDQPQHF
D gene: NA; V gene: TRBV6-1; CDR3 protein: CASSSGAREKLFF
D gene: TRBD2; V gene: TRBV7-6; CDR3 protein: CASSLSLAGVHEQYF
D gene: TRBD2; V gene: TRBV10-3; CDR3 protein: CAISDPGTSGSYEQYF
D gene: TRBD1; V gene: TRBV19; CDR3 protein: CASSDLGQGWKNEQFF
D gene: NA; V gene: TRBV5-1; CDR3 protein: CASSFGRGADTQYF
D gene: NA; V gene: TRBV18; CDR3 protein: CASSPGGGRLEKLFF
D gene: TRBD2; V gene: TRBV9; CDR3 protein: CASSPLRGVSTDTQYF
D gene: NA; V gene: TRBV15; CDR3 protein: CATSRPRGREIIQYF
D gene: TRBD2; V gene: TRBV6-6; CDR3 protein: CASSYRTSGLTYEQYF
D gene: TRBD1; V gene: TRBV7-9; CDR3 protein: CASSTTTQGDTEAFF
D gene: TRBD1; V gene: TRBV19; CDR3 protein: CASSQRQGNTEAFF
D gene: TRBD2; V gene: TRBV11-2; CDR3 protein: CASSLRTSGSGLGELFF